This T cell receptor (beta chain) emerged from a study of vaccination and CD4 T cells after COVID-19. As for treatment: roughly ten-day PBMC culture with coronavirus spike peptide pools or control peptides (ViraFEST assay). Concerning this clonotype itself: Its antigen remains unknown.

Cultured CD4+ T-cell DNA underwent Oncomine TCR Beta short-read sequencing. Each CDR3 protein gets one entry after TCRdb re-called the PCR reads with MiXCR. Counted here are some 13,000 distinct CDR3 sequences, 56% occurring once; the ten biggest clones make up roughly a sixth. CDR3 length: 13 amino acids. CDR1 and CDR2 from the germline V gene are SGHTA and FQGNSA. The V and J ends lost 5 bases and 5 bases respectively, with 10 bases between them. The material sequenced was CD4+ T cells from blood, cultured in vitro. The gene calls are TRBV7-2 and TRBJ1-5, with D tentatively TRBD1 (5 bases). This sequence was found in a human donor who had recovered from COVID-19. This CDR3 is CASSTQGDQPQHF. CDR3 DNA sequence: TGTGCCAGCAGCACCCAGGGAGATCAGCCCCAGCATTTT.